Described below is a single T cell receptor (beta chain) sequence and its context. This entry is derived from a study of blood T cell repertoires in COVID-19. Study overall: Samples taken during acute and convalescent COVID-19 were collected in the United States, Italy and Spain. From T cells, B-cell-depleted T cells, or PBMCs came the material, which was cDNA or gDNA.

V shed 1 base, J shed 4 bases, and the junction held 9 bases outside the gene matches. Germline loops: CDR1 SGHTA, CDR2 FQGNSA. The length of the CDR3 is 16 residues. Original data processing: Using reference gene primer amplification, nucleated cell counts were estimated. Assay used: immunoSEQ multiplex PCR; TCRdb lists only in-frame clones, some missing. V, J and clone size reflect that table, while D and trimming were determined from the DNA. The table shows some 41,000 clones, with approximately 86% occurring only once. Material for sequencing was peripheral blood. The source is an elderly man in a cohort sampled during active COVID-19. The J gene is TRBJ1-2, the V gene TRBV7-2, with TRBD1 matching over 7 bases. The CDR3 loop is CASSLVPGQGVYGYTF. CDR3 in DNA: TGTGCCAGCAGCTTAGTTCCGGGGCAGGGGGTCTATGGCTACACCTTC.